Below, one TCR beta chain is given with its context. The data were produced by immunoSEQ multiplex PCR, yet TCRdb's version contains in-frame clones alone and is incomplete. The sample has hundreds of thousands of clones; 88% are singletons. This sample stems from a study of blood T cell repertoires in COVID-19. Seattle's cohort entered during active infection and was followed longitudinally. The receptor's source is a woman in her 30s with COVID-19, enrolled during active disease. The sequencing input was peripheral blood.

The DNA of the CDR3 is TGCAGCGTTTGGAGTGGAACTGAAGCTTTCTTT. Its translation: CSVWSGTEAFF. The rearrangement uses TRBV29-1 and TRBJ1-1; D ambiguous. Trimming cost V 5 bases and J 5 bases, with 9 bases left between them. There are 11 residues in the CDR3. Germline loops: CDR1 SQVTM, CDR2 ANQGSEA.